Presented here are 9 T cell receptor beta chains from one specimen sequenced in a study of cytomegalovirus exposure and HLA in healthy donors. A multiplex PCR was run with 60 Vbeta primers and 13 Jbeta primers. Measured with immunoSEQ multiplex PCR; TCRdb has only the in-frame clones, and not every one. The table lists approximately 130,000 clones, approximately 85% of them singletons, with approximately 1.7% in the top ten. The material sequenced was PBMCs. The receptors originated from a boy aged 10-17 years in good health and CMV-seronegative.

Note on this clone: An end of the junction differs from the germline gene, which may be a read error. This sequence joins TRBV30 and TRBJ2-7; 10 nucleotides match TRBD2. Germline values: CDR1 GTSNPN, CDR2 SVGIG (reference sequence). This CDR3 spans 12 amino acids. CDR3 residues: CAWSLPQASGGF. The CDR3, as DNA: TGTGCCTGGAGCCTACCCCAGGCTAGCGGGGGCTTC.

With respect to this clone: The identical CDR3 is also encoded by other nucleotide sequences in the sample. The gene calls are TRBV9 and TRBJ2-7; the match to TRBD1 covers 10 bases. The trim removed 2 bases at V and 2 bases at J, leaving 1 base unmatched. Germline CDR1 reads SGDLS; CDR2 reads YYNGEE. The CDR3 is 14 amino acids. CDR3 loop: CASSVGTGAYEQYF. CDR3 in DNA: TGTGCCAGCAGCGTCGGGACAGGGGCCTACGAGCAGTACTTC.

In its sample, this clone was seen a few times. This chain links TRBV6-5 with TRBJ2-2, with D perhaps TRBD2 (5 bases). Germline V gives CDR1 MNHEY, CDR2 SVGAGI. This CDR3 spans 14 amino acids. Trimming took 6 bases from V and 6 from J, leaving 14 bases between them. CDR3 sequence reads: CASRLKDGAGELFF. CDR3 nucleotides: TGTGCCAGCAGGCTGAAGGACGGGGCCGGGGAGCTGTTTTTT.

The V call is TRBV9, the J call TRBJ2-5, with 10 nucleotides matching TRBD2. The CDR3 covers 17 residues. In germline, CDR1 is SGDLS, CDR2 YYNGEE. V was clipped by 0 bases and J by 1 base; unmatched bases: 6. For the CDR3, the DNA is TGTGCCAGCAGCGTAGCACATAGCGGGGGGACCCAAGAGACCCAGTACTTC. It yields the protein CASSVAHSGGTQETQYF.

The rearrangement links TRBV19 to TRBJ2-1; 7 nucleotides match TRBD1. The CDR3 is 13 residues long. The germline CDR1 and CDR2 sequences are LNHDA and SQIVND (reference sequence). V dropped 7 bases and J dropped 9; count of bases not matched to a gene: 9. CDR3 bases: TGTGCCAGTACCCCTTGGACAGGCCTTGAGCAGTTCTTC. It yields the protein CASTPWTGLEQFF. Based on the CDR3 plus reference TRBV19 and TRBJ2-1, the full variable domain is DGGITQSPKYLFRKEGQNVTLSCEQNLNHDAMYWYRQDPGQGLRLIYYSQIVNDFQKGDIAEGYSVSREKKESFPLTVTSAQKNPTAFYLCASTPWTGLEQFFGPGTRLTVL.

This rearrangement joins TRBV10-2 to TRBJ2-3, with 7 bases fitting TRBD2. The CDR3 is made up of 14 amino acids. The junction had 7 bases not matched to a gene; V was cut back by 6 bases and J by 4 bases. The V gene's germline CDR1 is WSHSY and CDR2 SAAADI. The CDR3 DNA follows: TGCGCCAGCAGCTCCAGCGGGATGGCAGATACGCAGTATTTT. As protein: CASSSSGMADTQYF.

The CDR3 DNA is TGTGCCAGCAGCTCGGCGGGTCGGGATACGCAGTATTTT. Protein product: CASSSAGRDTQYF. The rearrangement links TRBV7-2 to TRBJ2-3; perhaps TRBD2 as D (5 bases). The CDR3 has 13 amino acids. The V end lost 4 bases, the J end lost 6 bases, and 11 bases lay between the germline ends. CDR1 and CDR2 (germline): SGHTA, FQGNSA.

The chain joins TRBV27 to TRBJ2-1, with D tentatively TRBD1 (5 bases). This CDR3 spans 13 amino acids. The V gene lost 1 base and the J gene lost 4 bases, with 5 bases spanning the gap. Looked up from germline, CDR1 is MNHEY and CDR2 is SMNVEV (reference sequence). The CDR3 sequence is CASSLYRYNEQFF. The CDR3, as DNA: TGTGCCAGCAGTTTATACAGGTACAATGAGCAGTTCTTC.

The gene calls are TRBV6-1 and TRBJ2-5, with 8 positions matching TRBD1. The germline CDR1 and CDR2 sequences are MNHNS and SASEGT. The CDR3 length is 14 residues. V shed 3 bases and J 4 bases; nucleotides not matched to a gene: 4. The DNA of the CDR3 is TGTGCCAGCAGTGAGTTGGGGACAGGAGAGACCCAGTACTTC. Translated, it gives CASSELGTGETQYF.